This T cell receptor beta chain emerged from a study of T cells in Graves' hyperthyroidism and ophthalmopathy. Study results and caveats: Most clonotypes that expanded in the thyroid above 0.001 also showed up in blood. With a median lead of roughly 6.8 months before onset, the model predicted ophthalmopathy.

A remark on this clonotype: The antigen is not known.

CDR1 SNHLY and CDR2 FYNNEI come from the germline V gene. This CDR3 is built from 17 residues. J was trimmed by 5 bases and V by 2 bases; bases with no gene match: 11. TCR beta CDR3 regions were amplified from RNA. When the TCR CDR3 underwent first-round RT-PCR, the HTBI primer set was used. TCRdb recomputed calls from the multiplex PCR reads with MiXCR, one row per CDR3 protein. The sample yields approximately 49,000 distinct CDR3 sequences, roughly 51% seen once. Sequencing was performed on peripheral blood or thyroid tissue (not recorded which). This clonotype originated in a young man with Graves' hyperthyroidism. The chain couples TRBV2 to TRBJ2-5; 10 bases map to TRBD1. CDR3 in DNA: TGTGCCAGCAGTGAACTTCCGCCGGGACAGGGGAGGGAGACCCAGTACTTC. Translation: CASSELPPGQGRETQYF.